These T cell receptor beta chains were read from a single sample in a study of cytomegalovirus exposure and HLA in healthy donors. Profiled with immunoSEQ multiplex PCR; TCRdb holds only in-frame clones, not every one. Of about 250,000 clones in the sample, around two thirds were seen once. The sample was PBMCs. The receptors stem from a female donor in good health and CMV-seronegative. The CDR3 runs from the conserved cysteine through the conserved F or W. D genes are given only for firm matches. Size is stated for part of the rows, as once, few or many counts, or as a class when the clone is expanded.

size,J,V,D,CDR3,DNA
NA,TRBJ1-1,TRBV7-9,NA,CASSYTGEAFF,TGTGCCAGCAGTTATACAGGAGAAGCTTTCTTT
NA,TRBJ2-3,TRBV6-5,NA,CASSYRGRTTDTQYF,TGTGCCAGCAGTTACCGAGGGAGAACCACAGATACGCAGTATTTT
NA,TRBJ2-3,TRBV5-1,TRBD2,CASSVTSGEDTQYF,TGCGCCAGCAGTGTCACTAGCGGGGAGGATACGCAGTATTTT
few,TRBJ2-2,TRBV18,TRBD1,CASSPETGVSSGELFF,TGTGCCAGCTCACCGGAGACAGGGGTTAGTTCCGGGGAGCTGTTTTTT
NA,TRBJ2-1,TRBV29-1,NA,CSAAVLGEQFF,TGCAGCGCAGCGGTTTTGGGCGAGCAGTTCTTC
few,TRBJ1-1,TRBV11-3,NA,CASSLLRRPDTEAFF,TGTGCCAGCAGCTTACTCCGCAGGCCGGACACTGAAGCTTTCTTT
NA,TRBJ2-1,TRBV19,NA,CASSTGVSYNEQFF,TGTGCCAGTAGTACAGGTGTCTCCTACAATGAGCAGTTCTTC
few,TRBJ1-5,TRBV7-2,TRBD1,CASSSGTGNQPQHF,TGTGCCAGCAGCTCCGGGACAGGGAATCAGCCCCAGCATTTT
NA,TRBJ1-1,TRBV28,NA,CASSLRQGNTEAFF,TGTGCCAGCAGTTTACGGCAGGGTAACACTGAAGCTTTCTTT
NA,TRBJ2-5,TRBV27,NA,CASRSAGRETQYF,TGTGCCAGCAGATCCGCAGGGAGGGAGACCCAGTACTTC
few,TRBJ2-2,TRBV2,NA,CASAGLSSSENTGELFF,TGTGCCAGCGCGGGCCTTTCTTCCTCAGAAAACACCGGGGAGCTGTTTTTT
NA,TRBJ2-3,TRBV28,NA,CASSFAGARTQYF,TGTGCCAGCAGTTTCGCAGGGGCGAGAACGCAGTATTTT
NA,TRBJ2-1,TRBV9,TRBD2,CASSVVQAGYNEQFF,TGTGCCAGCAGCGTAGTTCAAGCGGGGTACAATGAGCAGTTCTTC
few,TRBJ1-2,TRBV5-8,NA,CASSLAGFGYTF,TGTGCCAGCAGCTTGGCAGGGTTCGGCTACACCTTC
NA,TRBJ1-3,TRBV10-3,TRBD1,CAISEAKDRVYGNTIYF,TGTGCCATCAGTGAGGCCAAGGACAGGGTTTACGGAAACACCATATATTTT
few,TRBJ2-7,TRBV13,NA,CASSLDPYEQYF,TGTGCCAGCAGCTTAGATCCTTACGAGCAGTACTTC
NA,TRBJ2-3,TRBV5-1,NA,CASSLHSTSTDTQYF,TGCGCCAGCAGCCTGCACAGCACTAGCACAGATACGCAGTATTTT
few,TRBJ1-1,TRBV27,NA,CASRGGENTEAFF,TGTGCCAGCAGGGGGGGGGAGAACACTGAAGCTTTCTTT
NA,TRBJ2-7,TRBV28,TRBD2,CASSIAGGYEQYF,TGTGCCAGCAGCATAGCGGGAGGGTACGAGCAGTACTTC
few,TRBJ1-5,TRBV28,NA,CASVTRTAQGQPQHF,TGTGCCAGCGTAACCCGGACAGCTCAGGGTCAGCCCCAGCATTTT
NA,TRBJ1-5,TRBV2,TRBD1,CASSERTGENQPQHF,TGTGCCAGCAGTGAACGAACAGGGGAAAATCAGCCCCAGCATTTT
NA,TRBJ2-7,TRBV27,TRBD1,CASSLRTGPWDEQYF,TGTGCCAGCAGTTTGCGGACAGGTCCTTGGGACGAGCAGTACTTC
NA,TRBJ1-6,TRBV27,NA,CASSGRGYLTSPLHF,TGTGCCAGCAGTGGGAGGGGCTACCTTACTTCACCCCTCCACTTT
NA,TRBJ2-7,TRBV6-5,NA,CAITLKRDPLQQYF,TGTGCCATCACCCTCAAACGGGATCCCCTCCAGCAGTACTTC
NA,TRBJ2-7,TRBV28,NA,CASGSPGRPSYEQYF,TGTGCCAGCGGATCACCAGGGCGACCCTCCTACGAGCAGTACTTC
NA,TRBJ2-3,TRBV28,TRBD2,CASSLGLAGGIHTQYF,TGTGCCAGCAGCCTCGGACTAGCGGGAGGTATTCATACGCAGTATTTT
once,TRBJ2-2,TRBV11-2,NA,CASSLNEEGTGELFF,TGTGCCAGCAGCCTGAATGAGGAGGGTACCGGGGAGCTGTTTTTT
NA,TRBJ1-2,TRBV6-1,TRBD1,CASSAGTDYGYTF,TGTGCCAGCAGTGCCGGGACAGACTATGGCTACACCTTC
NA,TRBJ1-1,TRBV7-2,TRBD1,CASSSKQGTEAFF,TGTGCCAGCAGCTCCAAACAGGGGACTGAAGCTTTCTTT
NA,TRBJ1-4,TRBV19,TRBD1,CASSIIPGGMRSTNEKLFF,TGTGCCAGTAGTATAATACCAGGGGGAATGAGGTCAACTAATGAAAAACTGTTTTTT
NA,TRBJ2-5,TRBV9,NA,CASSVGGVETQYF,TGTGCCAGCAGCGTAGGGGGAGTGGAGACCCAGTACTTC
NA,TRBJ2-2,TRBV10-1,NA,CASSPEGLPNTGELFF,TGCGCCAGCAGTCCCGAGGGCCTGCCGAACACCGGGGAGCTGTTTTTT
NA,TRBJ2-7,TRBV7-9,TRBD2,CASSRGDSGINEQYF,TGTGCCAGCAGCCGCGGTGATAGCGGGATTAACGAGCAGTACTTC
NA,TRBJ2-1,TRBV18,NA,CASSQQGYNEQFF,TGTGCCAGCTCACAACAGGGATACAATGAGCAGTTCTTC
few,TRBJ2-4,TRBV28,TRBD1,CASSLYETGNKNIQYF,TGTGCCAGCAGTTTATATGAGACAGGGAATAAAAACATTCAGTACTTC
few,TRBJ2-7,TRBV28,NA,CASRLSGVREQYF,TGTGCCAGCAGGCTCTCAGGGGTAAGGGAGCAGTACTTC
few,TRBJ2-7,TRBV6-1,NA,CASSEGRGNRYF,TGTGCCAGCAGTGAAGGAAGGGGTAATCGGTACTTC
NA,TRBJ1-2,TRBV27,NA,CASSLGPPNYGYTF,TGTGCCAGCAGTTTAGGGCCACCCAACTATGGCTACACCTTC
NA,TRBJ1-5,TRBV6-4,NA,CASSEGANQPQHF,TGTGCCAGCAGCGAAGGGGCTAATCAGCCCCAGCATTTT
NA,TRBJ2-1,TRBV2,TRBD2,CASSESGGNNEQFF,TGTGCCAGCAGTGAAAGCGGGGGAAACAATGAGCAGTTCTTC
NA,TRBJ2-3,TRBV6-1,NA,CASSVAFDGNTQYF,TGTGCCAGTTCTGTAGCGTTTGATGGAAATACGCAGTATTTT
once,TRBJ2-7,TRBV18,NA,CASSPVLESYEQYF,TGTGCCAGCTCACCGGTCTTGGAGTCCTACGAGCAGTACTTC